The sequence of this T cell receptor (beta chain) was determined in a study of OX40 agonist ivuxolimab in advanced cancers. This clone was seen only a few times. Its target is unknown. The germline V gene has CDR1 GTSNPN and CDR2 SVGIG (reference sequence). Trimming took off 3 bases at V and 5 bases at J, with 10 bases between the two ends. This CDR3 contains 13 residues. The study's findings and limits: It was also the case that some nonresponders had low normalized T-cell clonal expansion.

Repertoires were generated with immunoSEQ multiplex PCR, while TCRdb's copy carries only in-frame clones and drops some. The table includes approximately 80,000 clones, over 75% detected once. The sequencing here drew on CD4+ or CD8+ T cells sorted from blood, taken in a trial of the OX40 agonist ivuxolimab. The rearrangement uses TRBV30 and TRBJ2-2; D is uncertain. The sequence was obtained from an adult with an advanced solid tumor such as melanoma, head and neck, liver or kidney cancer. CDR3 residues: CAWRGSWTGELFF. DNA of the CDR3: TGTGCCTGGAGGGGCAGTTGGACCGGGGAGCTGTTTTTT.